This T cell receptor (beta chain) came from a study of OX40 agonist ivuxolimab in advanced cancers. Overall study context: An anti-OX40 (CD134) antibody with agonistic activity, ivuxolimab, was administered to patients. Past anti-PD-1, anti-PD-L1 or anti-CTLA-4 therapy was accepted, and 30% to 50% had received some.

This table comes from immunoSEQ multiplex PCR, and its TCRdb copy is limited to in-frame clones, with some not included. The sample carries about 100,000 clones, around nine tenths recorded once. Whole-study findings and limits: Several nonresponders also turned out to have low normalized T-cell clonal expansion. Dosing at 0.1 to 3.0 mg/kg was accompanied by clonal expansion of CD4+ and CD8+ blood T cells by week 6.

A word on this clone: Its specificity is unknown.

The CDR3 is made up of 14 amino acids. V was pared by 4 bases and J by 4 bases, with 10 bases between. Per germline, CDR1 LNHDA and CDR2 SQIVND (reference sequence). The input for sequencing was CD4+ or CD8+ T cells sorted from blood, taken in a trial of the OX40 agonist ivuxolimab. The TCR originated in an adult with an advanced solid tumor such as melanoma, head and neck, liver or kidney cancer. This sequence joins TRBV19 and TRBJ2-2; TRBD2 might be the D (5 bases). CDR3 residues: CASSRLASTGELFF. The CDR3 DNA is TGTGCCAGTAGTAGGCTAGCAAGCACCGGGGAGCTGTTTTTT.